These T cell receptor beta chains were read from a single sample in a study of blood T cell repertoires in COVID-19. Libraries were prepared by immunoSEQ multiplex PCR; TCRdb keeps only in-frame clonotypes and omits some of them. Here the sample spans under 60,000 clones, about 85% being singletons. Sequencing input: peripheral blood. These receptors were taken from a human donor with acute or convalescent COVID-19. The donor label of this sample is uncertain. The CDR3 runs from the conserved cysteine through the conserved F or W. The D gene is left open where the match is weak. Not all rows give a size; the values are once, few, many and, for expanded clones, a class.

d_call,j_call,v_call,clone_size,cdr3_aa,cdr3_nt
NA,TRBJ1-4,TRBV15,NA,CATSRRGGGRDEKLFF,TGTGCCACCAGCAGACGCGGGGGAGGGCGGGATGAAAAACTGTTTTTT
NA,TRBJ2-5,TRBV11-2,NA,CASSLQGETQYF,TGTGCCAGCAGCCTTCAGGGGGAGACCCAGTACTTC
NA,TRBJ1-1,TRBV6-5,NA,CASNKRGTTEAFF,TGTGCCAGCAATAAACGGGGTACCACTGAAGCTTTCTTT
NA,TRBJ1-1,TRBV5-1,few,CASSLAGNTEAFF,TGCGCCAGCAGCTTGGCGGGGAACACTGAAGCTTTCTTT
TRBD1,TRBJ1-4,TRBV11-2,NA,CASSLGTGREKLFF,TGTGCCAGCAGCCTAGGGACAGGGCGTGAAAAACTGTTTTTT
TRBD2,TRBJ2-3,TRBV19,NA,CASSAGGPPDTQYF,TGTGCCAGTAGCGCGGGGGGGCCCCCAGATACGCAGTATTTT
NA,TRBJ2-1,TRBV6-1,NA,CASSESGSGGYNEQFF,TGTGCCAGCAGTGAAAGTGGTAGCGGAGGTTACAATGAGCAGTTCTTC
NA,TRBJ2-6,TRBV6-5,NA,CASPIKPGANVLTF,TGTGCCAGCCCTATAAAACCTGGGGCCAACGTCCTGACTTTC
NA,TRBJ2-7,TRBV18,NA,CASSPTSYEQYF,TGTGCCAGCTCACCAACGAGCTACGAGCAGTACTTC
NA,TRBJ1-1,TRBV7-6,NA,CASSQDSSTEAFF,TGTGCCAGCAGCCAGGACAGCTCCACTGAAGCTTTCTTT
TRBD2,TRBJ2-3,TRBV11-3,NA,CASSLGGGRQSTDTQYF,TGTGCCAGCAGCTTAGGGGGGGGGAGACAGAGCACAGATACGCAGTATTTT
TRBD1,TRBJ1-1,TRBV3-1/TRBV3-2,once,CASSRGGDRGRDTEAFF,TGTGCCAGCAGCCGCGGTGGGGACAGGGGGCGGGACACTGAAGCTTTCTTT
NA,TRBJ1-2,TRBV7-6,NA,CASSPEPGGGQAYGYTF,TGTGCCAGCAGCCCCGAGCCGGGCGGGGGGCAGGCCTATGGCTACACCTTC
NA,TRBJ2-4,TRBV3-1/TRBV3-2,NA,CASSRGGENIQYF,TGTGCCAGCAGCCGGGGGGGCGAAAACATTCAGTACTTC
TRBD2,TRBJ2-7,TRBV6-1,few,CASSEPGLPYEQYF,TGTGCCAGCAGTGAACCGGGACTACCCTACGAGCAGTACTTC
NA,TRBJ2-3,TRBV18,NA,CASSSDINTQYF,TGTGCCAGCTCATCCGACATTAATACGCAGTATTTT
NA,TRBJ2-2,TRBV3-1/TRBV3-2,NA,CASSQQDGYTGELFF,TGTGCCAGCAGCCAGCAAGACGGGTATACCGGGGAGCTGTTTTTT
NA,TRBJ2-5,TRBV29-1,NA,CSVEGARGFQETQYF,TGCAGCGTTGAAGGGGCTCGGGGGTTTCAAGAGACCCAGTACTTC
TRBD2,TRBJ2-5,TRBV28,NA,CASSSGGALETQYF,TGTGCCAGCAGTTCCGGGGGGGCTCTTGAGACCCAGTACTTC
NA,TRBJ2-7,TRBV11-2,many,CASSFGQRSSYEQYF,TGTGCCAGCAGCTTCGGACAGAGAAGCTCCTACGAGCAGTACTTC
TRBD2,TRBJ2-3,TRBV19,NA,CASSIVGAGGPVDTQYF,TGTGCCAGTAGTATCGTAGGAGCGGGAGGGCCTGTAGATACGCAGTATTTT
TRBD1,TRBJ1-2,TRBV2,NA,CASSQGGELLGSDYGYTF,TGTGCCAGCAGTCAGGGGGGCGAACTGTTGGGGTCCGACTATGGCTACACCTTC
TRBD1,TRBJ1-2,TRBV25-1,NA,CASMDFRGLYGYTF,TGTGCCAGCATGGACTTCAGGGGGCTTTATGGCTACACCTTC
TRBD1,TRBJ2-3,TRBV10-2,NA,CASSESGGQGTDTQYF,TGCGCCAGCAGTGAGTCGGGTGGACAGGGAACAGATACGCAGTATTTT
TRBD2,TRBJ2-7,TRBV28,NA,CASSSTSGRAASSYEQYF,TGTGCCAGCAGTTCGACTAGCGGGAGGGCCGCCAGCTCCTACGAGCAGTACTTC
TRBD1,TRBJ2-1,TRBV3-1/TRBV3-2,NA,CASSPRTGFKNEQFF,TGTGCCAGCAGCCCCCGGACAGGGTTCAAAAATGAGCAGTTCTTC
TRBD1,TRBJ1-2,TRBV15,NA,CATSRDGTGGVYGYTF,TGTGCCACCAGCAGAGACGGGACAGGGGGCGTCTATGGCTACACCTTC
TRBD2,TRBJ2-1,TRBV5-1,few,CASSPRGLAGGGTEQFF,TGCGCCAGCAGCCCCCGAGGCCTAGCGGGGGGCGGAACCGAGCAGTTCTTC
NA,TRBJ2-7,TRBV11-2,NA,CASSLVVPTGEQYF,TGTGCCAGCAGCTTAGTAGTCCCAACGGGTGAGCAGTACTTC
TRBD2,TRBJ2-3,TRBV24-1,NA,CATSDPSGRITDTQYF,TGTGCCACCAGTGACCCTAGCGGGAGGATAACAGATACGCAGTATTTT
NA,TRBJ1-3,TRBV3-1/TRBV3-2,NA,CASQGISGNTIYF,TGTGCCAGCCAGGGTATCTCTGGAAACACCATATATTTT
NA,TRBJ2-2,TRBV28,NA,CASSSFNTGELFF,TGTGCCAGCAGTTCCTTTAACACCGGGGAGCTGTTTTTT
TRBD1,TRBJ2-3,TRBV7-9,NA,CASSSQGAPTDTQYF,TGTGCCAGCAGTTCCCAGGGGGCGCCTACAGATACGCAGTATTTT
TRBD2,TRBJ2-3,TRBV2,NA,CASSGAAGGDTQYF,TGTGCCAGCAGTGGAGCGGCGGGAGGAGATACGCAGTATTTT
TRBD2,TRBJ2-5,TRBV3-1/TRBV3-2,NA,CASSQGSGRYQETQYF,TGTGCCAGCAGCCAAGGCAGCGGGAGGTACCAAGAGACCCAGTACTTC
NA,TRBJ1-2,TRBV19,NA,CASSIGPGAGYTF,TGTGCCAGTAGTATAGGTCCAGGGGCCGGCTACACCTTC
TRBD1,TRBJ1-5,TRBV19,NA,CASNQNRGNQPQHF,TGTGCCAGTAATCAAAACAGGGGTAATCAGCCCCAGCATTTT
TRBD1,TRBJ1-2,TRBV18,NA,CASSPLTGEYGYTF,TGTGCCAGCTCACCATTGACAGGGGAATATGGCTACACCTTC
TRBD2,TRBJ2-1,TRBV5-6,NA,CASSPGLARVNEQFF,TGTGCCAGCAGCCCGGGACTAGCAAGAGTCAATGAGCAGTTCTTC
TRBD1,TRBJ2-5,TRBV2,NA,CASSRSRDRVETQYF,TGTGCCAGCAGTAGGTCCCGGGACAGGGTAGAGACCCAGTACTTC
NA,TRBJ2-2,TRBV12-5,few,CASVGGSGNTGELFF,TGTGCTAGTGTTGGTGGAAGCGGTAACACCGGGGAGCTGTTTTTT
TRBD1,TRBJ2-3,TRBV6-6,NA,CASSYQGADTQYF,TGTGCCAGCAGTTACCAGGGGGCAGATACGCAGTATTTT
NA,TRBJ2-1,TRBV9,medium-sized,CASSVEGVAAYNEQFF,TGTGCCAGCAGCGTAGAGGGAGTAGCCGCCTACAATGAGCAGTTCTTC
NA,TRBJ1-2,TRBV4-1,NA,CASSQDEQVLYGYTF,TGCGCCAGCAGCCAAGACGAACAGGTCCTGTATGGCTACACCTTC
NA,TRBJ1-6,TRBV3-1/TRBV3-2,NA,CASSQEHRVNSPLHF,TGTGCCAGCAGCCAAGAACACAGGGTTAATTCACCCCTCCACTTT